What follows is one T cell receptor (beta chain) and its context. Its target is not known. Method: immunoSEQ multiplex PCR; TCRdb's copy keeps in-frame clones and lacks some. The sample consists of roughly 120,000 clones, 80% to 90% of them appearing once. This sample is part of a study of radiation and T cells in renal cell carcinoma. Study-wide context: Nephrectomy followed 15 Gy stereotactic body radiation by 4 weeks.

Time point meaning: blood 2 weeks post-SBRT. Treatment here: 15 Gy SBRT to primary tumor, nephrectomy 4 weeks later. Clear cell pathology was present in this patient's renal cell carcinoma. Whole-study findings and limits: Baseline intratumoral clonotype presence is unknown without pretreatment biopsies. From baseline, blood top tumor clonotypes peaked at 2 weeks post-radiation.

Losses at the gene ends were 4 bases for V and 5 bases for J; bases not matched to a gene: 10. CDR3 length equals 15 residues. Germline V lookup: CDR1 MDHEN, CDR2 SYDVKM. The sample consisted of blood, taken from a patient whose treatment included radiotherapy and nephrectomy. The V and J genes are TRBV28 and TRBJ2-7, with 8 bases matching TRBD1. The clonotype originates from a woman aged 60-75 years with renal cell carcinoma. Here the CDR3 DNA reads TGTGCCAGCAGTTCCCCGGACAGGGAAACCCACGAGCAGTACTTC. Translating gives CASSSPDRETHEQYF.